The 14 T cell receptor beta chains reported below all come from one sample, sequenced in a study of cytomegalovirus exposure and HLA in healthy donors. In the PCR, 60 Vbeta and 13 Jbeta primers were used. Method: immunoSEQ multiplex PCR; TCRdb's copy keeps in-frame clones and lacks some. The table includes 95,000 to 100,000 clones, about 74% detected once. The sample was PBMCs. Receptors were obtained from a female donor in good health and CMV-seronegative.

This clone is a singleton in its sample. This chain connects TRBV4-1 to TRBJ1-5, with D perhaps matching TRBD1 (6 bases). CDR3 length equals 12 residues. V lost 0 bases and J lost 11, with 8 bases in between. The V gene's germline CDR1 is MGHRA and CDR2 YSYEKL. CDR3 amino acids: CASSQEGQSQHF. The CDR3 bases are TGCGCCAGCAGCCAAGAAGGACAGTCCCAGCATTTT.

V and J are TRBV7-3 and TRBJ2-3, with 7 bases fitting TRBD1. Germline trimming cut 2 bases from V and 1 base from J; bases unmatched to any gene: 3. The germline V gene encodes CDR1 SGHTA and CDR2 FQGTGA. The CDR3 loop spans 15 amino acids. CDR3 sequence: CASSLRQGRTDTQYF. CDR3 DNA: TGTGCCAGCAGCTTACGACAGGGCCGCACAGATACGCAGTATTTT.

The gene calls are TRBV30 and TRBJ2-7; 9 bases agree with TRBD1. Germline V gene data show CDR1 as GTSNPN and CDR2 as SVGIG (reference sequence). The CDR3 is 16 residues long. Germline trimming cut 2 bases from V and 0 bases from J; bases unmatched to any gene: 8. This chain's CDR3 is CAWSKQGAVTSYEQYF. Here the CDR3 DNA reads TGTGCCTGGAGTAAACAGGGGGCGGTCACCTCCTACGAGCAGTACTTC.

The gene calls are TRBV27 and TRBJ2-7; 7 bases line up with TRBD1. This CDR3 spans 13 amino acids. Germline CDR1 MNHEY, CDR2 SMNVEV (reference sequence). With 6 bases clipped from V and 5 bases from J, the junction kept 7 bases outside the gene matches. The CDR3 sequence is CASRPWDSHEQYF. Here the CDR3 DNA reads TGTGCCAGCAGACCTTGGGACAGCCACGAGCAGTACTTC.

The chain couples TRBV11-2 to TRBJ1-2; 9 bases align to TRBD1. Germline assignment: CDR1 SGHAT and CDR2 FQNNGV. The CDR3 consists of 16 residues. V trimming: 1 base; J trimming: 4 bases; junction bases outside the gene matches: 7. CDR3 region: CASSLVLQGATYGYTF. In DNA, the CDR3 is TGTGCCAGCAGCTTAGTTTTACAGGGGGCTACCTATGGCTACACCTTC. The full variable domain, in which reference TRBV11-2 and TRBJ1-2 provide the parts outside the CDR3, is EAGVAQSPRYKIIEKRQSVAFWCNPISGHATLYWYQQILGQGPKLLIQFQNNGVVDDSQLPKDRFSAERLKGVDSTLKIQPAKLEDSAVYLCASSLVLQGATYGYTFGSGTRLTVV.

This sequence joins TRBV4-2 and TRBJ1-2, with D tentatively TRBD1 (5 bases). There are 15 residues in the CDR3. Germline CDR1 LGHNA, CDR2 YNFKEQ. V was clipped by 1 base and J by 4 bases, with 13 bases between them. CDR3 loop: CASSQVEGLGYGYTF. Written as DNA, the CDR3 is TGTGCCAGCAGCCAAGTGGAGGGGTTGGGCTATGGCTACACCTTC.

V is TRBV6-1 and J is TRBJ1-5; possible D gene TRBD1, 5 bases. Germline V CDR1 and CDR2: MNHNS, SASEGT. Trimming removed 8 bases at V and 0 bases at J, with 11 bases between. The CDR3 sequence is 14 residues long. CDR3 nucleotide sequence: TGTGCCAGCGGAACAGGCTATAGCAATCAGCCCCAGCATTTT. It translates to CASGTGYSNQPQHF.

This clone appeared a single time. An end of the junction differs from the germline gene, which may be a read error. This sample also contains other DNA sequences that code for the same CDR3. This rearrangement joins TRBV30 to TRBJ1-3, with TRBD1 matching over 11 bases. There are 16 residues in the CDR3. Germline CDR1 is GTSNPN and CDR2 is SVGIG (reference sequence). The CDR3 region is CAWSVGTGGVRNTIYF. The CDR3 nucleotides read TGTGCCTGGAGTGTCGGGACAGGGGGTGTCAGAAACACCATATACTTT.

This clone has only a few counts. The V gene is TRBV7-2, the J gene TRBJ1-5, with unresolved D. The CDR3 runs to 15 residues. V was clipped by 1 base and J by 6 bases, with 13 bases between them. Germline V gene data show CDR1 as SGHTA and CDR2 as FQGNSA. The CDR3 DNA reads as TGTGCCAGCAGCTTAGACTTGAGGGAGAGTCAGCCCCAGCATTTT. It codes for CASSLDLRESQPQHF.

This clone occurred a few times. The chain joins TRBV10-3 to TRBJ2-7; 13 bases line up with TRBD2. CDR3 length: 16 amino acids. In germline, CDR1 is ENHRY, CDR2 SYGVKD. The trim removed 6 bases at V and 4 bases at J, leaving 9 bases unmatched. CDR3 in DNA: TGTGCCATCAGCACCGGGACTAGCGGGGCAATTTACGAGCAGTACTTC. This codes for CAISTGTSGAIYEQYF.

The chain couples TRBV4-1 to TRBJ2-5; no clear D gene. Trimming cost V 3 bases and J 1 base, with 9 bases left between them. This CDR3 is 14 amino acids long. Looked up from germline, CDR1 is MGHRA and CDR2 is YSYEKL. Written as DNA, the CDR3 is TGCGCCAGCAGCCACCTACCCCTCCAAGAGACCCAGTACTTC. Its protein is CASSHLPLQETQYF.

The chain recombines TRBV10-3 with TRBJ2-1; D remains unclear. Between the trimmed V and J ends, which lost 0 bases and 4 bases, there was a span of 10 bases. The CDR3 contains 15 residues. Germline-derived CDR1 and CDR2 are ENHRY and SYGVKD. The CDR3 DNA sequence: TGTGCCATCAGTGAGTCCCCTCCCGGGTACAATGAGCAGTTCTTC. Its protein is CAISESPPGYNEQFF.

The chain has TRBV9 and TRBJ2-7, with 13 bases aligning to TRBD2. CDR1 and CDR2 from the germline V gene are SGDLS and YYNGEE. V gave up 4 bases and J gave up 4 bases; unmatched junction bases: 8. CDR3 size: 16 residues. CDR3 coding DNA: TGTGCCAGCAGCCCACGGACTAGCGGGAGAGTTTACGAGCAGTACTTC. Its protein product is CASSPRTSGRVYEQYF. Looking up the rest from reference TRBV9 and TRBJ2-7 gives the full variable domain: DSGVTQTPKHLITATGQRVTLRCSPRSGDLSVYWYQQSLDQGLQFLIQYYNGEERAKGNILERFSAQQFPDLHSELNLSSLELGDSALYFCASSPRTSGRVYEQYFGPGTRLTVT.

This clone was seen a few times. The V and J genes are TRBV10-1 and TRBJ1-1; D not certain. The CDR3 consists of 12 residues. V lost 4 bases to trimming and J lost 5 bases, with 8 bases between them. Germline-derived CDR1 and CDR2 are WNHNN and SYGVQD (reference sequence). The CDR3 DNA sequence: TGCGCCAGCAGTGTTGGCACAACTGAAGCTTTCTTT. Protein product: CASSVGTTEAFF.